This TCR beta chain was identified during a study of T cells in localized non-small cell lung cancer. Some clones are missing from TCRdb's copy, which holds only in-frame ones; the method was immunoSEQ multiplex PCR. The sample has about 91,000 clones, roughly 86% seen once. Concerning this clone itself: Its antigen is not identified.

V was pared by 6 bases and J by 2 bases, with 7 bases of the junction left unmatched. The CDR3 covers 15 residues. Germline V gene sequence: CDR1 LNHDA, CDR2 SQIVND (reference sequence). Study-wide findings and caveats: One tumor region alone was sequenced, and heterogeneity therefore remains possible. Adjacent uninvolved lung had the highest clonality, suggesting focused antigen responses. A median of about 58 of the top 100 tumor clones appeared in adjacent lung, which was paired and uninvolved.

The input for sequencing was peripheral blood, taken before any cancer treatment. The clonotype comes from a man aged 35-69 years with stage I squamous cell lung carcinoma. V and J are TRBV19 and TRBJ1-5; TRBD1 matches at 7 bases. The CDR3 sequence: CASRSGGQGNQPQHF. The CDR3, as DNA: TGTGCCAGTAGGTCAGGGGGGCAAGGCAATCAGCCCCAGCATTTT.